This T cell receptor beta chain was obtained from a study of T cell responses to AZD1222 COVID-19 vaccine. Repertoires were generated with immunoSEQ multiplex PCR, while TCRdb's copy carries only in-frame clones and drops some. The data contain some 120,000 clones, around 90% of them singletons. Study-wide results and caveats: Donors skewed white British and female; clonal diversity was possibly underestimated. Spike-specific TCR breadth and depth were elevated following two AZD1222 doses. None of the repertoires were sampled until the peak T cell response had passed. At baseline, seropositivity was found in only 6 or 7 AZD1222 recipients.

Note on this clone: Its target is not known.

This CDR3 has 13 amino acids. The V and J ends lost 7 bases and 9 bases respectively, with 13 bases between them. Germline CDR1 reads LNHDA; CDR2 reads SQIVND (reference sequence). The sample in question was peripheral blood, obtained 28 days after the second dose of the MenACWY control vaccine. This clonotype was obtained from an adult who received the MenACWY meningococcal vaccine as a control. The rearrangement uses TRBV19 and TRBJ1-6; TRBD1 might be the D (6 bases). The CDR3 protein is CASTSGVPSPLHF. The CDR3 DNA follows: TGTGCCAGTACTTCAGGGGTTCCTTCACCCCTCCACTTT.